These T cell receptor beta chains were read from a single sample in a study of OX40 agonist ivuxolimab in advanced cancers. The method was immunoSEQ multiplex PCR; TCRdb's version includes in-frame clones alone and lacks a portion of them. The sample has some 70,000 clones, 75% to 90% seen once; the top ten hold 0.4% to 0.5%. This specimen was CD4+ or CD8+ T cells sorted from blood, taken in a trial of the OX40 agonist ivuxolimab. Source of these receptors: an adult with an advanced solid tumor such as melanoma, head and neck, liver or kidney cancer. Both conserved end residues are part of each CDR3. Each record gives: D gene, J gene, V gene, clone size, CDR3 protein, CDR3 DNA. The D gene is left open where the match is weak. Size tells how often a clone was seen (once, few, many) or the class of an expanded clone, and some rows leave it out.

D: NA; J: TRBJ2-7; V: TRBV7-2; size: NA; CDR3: CASSLIGESYEQYF; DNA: TGTGCCAGCAGCTTAATTGGGGAATCCTACGAGCAGTACTTC
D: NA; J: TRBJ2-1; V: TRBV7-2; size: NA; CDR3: CASSLSGGGVDEQFF; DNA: TGTGCCAGCAGCCTATCCGGGGGAGGAGTGGATGAGCAGTTCTTC
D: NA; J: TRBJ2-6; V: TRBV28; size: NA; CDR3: CASKGLGANVLTF; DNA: TGTGCCAGCAAAGGTCTGGGGGCCAACGTCCTGACTTTC
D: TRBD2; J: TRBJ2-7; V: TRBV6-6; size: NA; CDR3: CASSPLAGVISYEQYF; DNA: TGTGCCAGCAGTCCCTTAGCGGGAGTGATATCCTACGAGCAGTACTTC
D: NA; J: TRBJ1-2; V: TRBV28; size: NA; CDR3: CASSSTRGGRGGYTF; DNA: TGTGCCAGCAGTTCAACGAGGGGGGGCCGAGGTGGCTACACCTTC
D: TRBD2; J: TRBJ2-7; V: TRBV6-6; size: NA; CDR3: CASSSSGSSYEQYF; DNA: TGTGCCAGCAGTTCTAGCGGGAGCTCCTACGAGCAGTACTTC
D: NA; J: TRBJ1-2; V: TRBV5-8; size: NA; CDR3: CASSKRTAIYGYTF; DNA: TGTGCCAGCAGCAAAAGGACAGCTATCTATGGCTACACCTTC
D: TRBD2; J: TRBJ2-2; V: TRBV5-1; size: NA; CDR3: CASSSGGAKTGELFF; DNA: TGCGCCAGCAGCAGCGGGGGTGCGAAAACCGGGGAGCTGTTTTTT
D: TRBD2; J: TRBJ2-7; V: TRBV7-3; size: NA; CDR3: CASSLGGSGYEQYF; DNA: TGTGCCAGCAGCTTAGGGGGTAGCGGGTACGAGCAGTACTTC
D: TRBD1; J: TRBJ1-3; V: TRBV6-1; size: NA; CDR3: CASSSDRTGNTIYF; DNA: TGTGCCAGCAGTTCGGACAGGACGGGAAACACCATATATTTT
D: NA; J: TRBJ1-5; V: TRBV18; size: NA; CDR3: CASSPTTLGNQPQHF; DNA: TGTGCCAGCTCACCAACGACATTGGGCAATCAGCCCCAGCATTTT
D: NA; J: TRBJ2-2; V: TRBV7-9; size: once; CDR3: CASSLQGTGELFF; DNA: TGTGCCAGCAGCTTACAGGGAACCGGGGAGCTGTTTTTT
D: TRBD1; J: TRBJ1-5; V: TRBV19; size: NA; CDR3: CASSINRGQQPQHF; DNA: TGTGCCAGTAGCATAAACAGGGGGCAACAGCCCCAGCATTTT
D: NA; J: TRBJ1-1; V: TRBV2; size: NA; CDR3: CASSYSSTEAFF; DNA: TGTGCCAGCAGTTACAGTAGCACTGAAGCTTTCTTT
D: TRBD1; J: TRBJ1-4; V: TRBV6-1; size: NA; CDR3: CASRSGQGEKLFF; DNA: TGTGCCAGCAGGTCGGGACAGGGCGAAAAACTGTTTTTT
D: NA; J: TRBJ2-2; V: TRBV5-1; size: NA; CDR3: CASSFRGGTGELFF; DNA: TGCGCCAGCAGCTTCAGGGGCGGGACCGGGGAGCTGTTTTTT
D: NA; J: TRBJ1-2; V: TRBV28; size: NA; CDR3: CASSLRRYGYTF; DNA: TGTGCCAGCAGTTTAAGGCGGTATGGCTACACCTTC
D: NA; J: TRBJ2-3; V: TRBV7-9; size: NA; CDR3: CASRAGDTQYF; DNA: TGTGCCAGTCGAGCGGGAGATACGCAGTATTTT
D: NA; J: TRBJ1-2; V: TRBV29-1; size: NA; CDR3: CSVGEQIYGYTF; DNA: TGCAGCGTTGGGGAGCAAATCTATGGCTACACCTTC
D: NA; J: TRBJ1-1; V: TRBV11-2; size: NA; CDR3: CASSSRGTEAFF; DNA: TGTGCCAGCAGCTCCCGGGGGACTGAAGCTTTCTTT
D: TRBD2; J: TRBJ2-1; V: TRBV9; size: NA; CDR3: CASSVSLAGANNEQFF; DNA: TGTGCCAGCAGCGTATCGCTAGCGGGGGCCAACAATGAGCAGTTCTTC
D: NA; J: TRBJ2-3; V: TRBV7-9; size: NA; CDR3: CASSLEGGTTDTQYF; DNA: TGTGCCAGCAGCTTAGAGGGGGGAACCACAGATACGCAGTATTTT
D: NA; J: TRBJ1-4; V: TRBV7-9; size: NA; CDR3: CASSSGTTNEKLFF; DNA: TGTGCCAGCAGCTCAGGGACAACTAATGAAAAACTGTTTTTT
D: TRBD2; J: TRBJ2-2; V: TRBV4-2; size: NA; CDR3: CASSQARSGGSAGELFF; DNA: TGTGCCAGCAGCCAAGCGAGAAGCGGGGGTTCGGCCGGGGAGCTGTTTTTT
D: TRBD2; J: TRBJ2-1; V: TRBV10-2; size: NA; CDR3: CASLYPGGPKDEQFF; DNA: TGCGCCAGCCTTTACCCGGGGGGGCCGAAGGATGAGCAGTTCTTC
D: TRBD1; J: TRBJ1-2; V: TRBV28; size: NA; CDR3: CASSLPGQGDYGYTF; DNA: TGTGCCAGCAGTCTCCCGGGACAGGGGGACTATGGCTACACCTTC
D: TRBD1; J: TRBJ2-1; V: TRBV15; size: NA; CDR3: CATSRGTGTKQFF; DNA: TGTGCCACCAGCAGAGGGACAGGGACGAAGCAGTTCTTC
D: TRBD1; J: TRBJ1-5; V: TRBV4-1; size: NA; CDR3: CASSQRQGFDGGKPQHF; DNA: TGCGCCAGCAGCCAGCGACAGGGGTTTGACGGCGGAAAACCCCAGCATTTT
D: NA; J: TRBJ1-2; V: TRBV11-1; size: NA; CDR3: CASSWDNYGYTF; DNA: TGTGCCAGCAGCTGGGATAACTATGGCTACACCTTC
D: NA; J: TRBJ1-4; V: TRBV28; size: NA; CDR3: CASSTAGELNEKLFF; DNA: TGTGCCAGCAGTACCGCAGGCGAGTTGAATGAAAAACTGTTTTTT
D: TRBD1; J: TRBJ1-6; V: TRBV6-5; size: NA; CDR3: CASSSVSGQHNSPLHF; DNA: TGTGCCAGCAGTTCAGTATCGGGACAGCATAATTCACCCCTCCACTTT
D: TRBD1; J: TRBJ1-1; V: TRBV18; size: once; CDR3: CASSTRDRGTEAFF; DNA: TGTGCCAGCTCAACCCGGGACAGGGGCACTGAAGCTTTCTTT
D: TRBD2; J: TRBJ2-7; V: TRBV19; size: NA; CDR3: CASSRAGTYEQYF; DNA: TGTGCCAGTTCGCGAGCGGGGACCTACGAGCAGTACTTC
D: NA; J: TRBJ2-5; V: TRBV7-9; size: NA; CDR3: CASSLGGAQYF; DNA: TGTGCCAGCAGCTTAGGTGGGGCCCAGTACTTC
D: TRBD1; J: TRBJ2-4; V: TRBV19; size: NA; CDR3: CASSRDREQAGIQYF; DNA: TGTGCCAGTAGTAGGGACAGGGAGCAAGCTGGCATTCAGTACTTC
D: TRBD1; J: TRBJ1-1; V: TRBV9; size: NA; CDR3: CASSPRDRYTEAFF; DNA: TGTGCCAGCAGCCCCCGGGACAGATACACTGAAGCTTTCTTT
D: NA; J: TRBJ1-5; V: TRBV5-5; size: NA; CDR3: CASSRDHNQPQHF; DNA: TGTGCCAGCAGCCGGGACCACAATCAGCCCCAGCATTTT
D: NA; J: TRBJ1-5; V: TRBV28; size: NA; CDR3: CASSWGAGQRHQPQHF; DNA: TGTGCCAGCAGTTGGGGTGCGGGACAACGGCATCAGCCCCAGCATTTT
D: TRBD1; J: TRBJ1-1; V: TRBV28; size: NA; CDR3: CASRYRGHGTEAFF; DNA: TGTGCCAGCAGATATAGGGGGCATGGCACTGAAGCTTTCTTT
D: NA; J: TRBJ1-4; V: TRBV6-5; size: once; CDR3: CASSSWSDSPWEKLFF; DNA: TGTGCCAGCAGTTCGTGGTCAGACAGCCCCTGGGAAAAACTGTTTTTT
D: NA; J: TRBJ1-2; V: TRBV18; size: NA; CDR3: CASSPTISGTVFYGYTF; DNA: TGTGCCAGCTCACCTACTATTTCCGGGACGGTTTTTTATGGCTACACCTTC
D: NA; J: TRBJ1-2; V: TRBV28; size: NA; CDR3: CASSFSNRLYRGYTF; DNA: TGTGCCAGCAGTTTTAGTAACCGCCTCTATCGCGGCTACACCTTC
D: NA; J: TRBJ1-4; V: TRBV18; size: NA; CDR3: CASSPSATNEKLFF; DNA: TGTGCCAGCTCACCTTCCGCAACTAATGAAAAACTGTTTTTT
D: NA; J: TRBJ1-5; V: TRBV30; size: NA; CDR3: CACARDSNQPQHF; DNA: TGTGCCTGCGCCCGGGACTCCAATCAGCCCCAGCATTTT
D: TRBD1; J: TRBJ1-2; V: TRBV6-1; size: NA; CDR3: CASTDREVRGYTF; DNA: TGTGCCAGCACAGACAGGGAAGTGAGGGGCTACACCTTC
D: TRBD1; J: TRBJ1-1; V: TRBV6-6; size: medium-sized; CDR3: CASSQGASTEAFF; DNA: TGTGCCAGCAGTCAGGGGGCGAGCACTGAAGCTTTCTTT
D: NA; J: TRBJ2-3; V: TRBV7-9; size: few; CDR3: CASSFTRDPGDTQYF; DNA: TGTGCCAGCAGCTTCACCCGGGACCCCGGGGATACGCAGTATTTT
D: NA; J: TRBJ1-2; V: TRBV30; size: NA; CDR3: CAWSFRGGAYTF; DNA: TGTGCCTGGAGTTTTAGGGGCGGTGCCTACACCTTC
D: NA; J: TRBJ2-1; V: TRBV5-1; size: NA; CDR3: CASSYGSQGNEQFF; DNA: TGCGCCAGCAGCTACGGGTCTCAAGGCAATGAGCAGTTCTTC
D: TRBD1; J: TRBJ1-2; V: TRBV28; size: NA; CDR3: CASRLGRQGVYYGYTF; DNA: TGTGCCAGCCGCCTTGGGCGGCAGGGGGTCTACTATGGCTACACCTTC
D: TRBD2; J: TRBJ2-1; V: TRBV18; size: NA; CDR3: CASSQTSSGREQFF; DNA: TGTGCCAGCTCACAGACATCTAGCGGGAGGGAGCAGTTCTTC
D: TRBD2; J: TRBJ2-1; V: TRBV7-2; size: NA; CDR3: CASSLLRGGYNEQFF; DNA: TGTGCCAGCAGCCTACTTCGCGGGGGCTACAATGAGCAGTTCTTC
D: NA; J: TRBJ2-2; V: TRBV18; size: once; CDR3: CASSPPLGWNTGELFF; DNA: TGTGCCAGCTCACCCCCACTGGGGTGGAACACCGGGGAGCTGTTTTTT